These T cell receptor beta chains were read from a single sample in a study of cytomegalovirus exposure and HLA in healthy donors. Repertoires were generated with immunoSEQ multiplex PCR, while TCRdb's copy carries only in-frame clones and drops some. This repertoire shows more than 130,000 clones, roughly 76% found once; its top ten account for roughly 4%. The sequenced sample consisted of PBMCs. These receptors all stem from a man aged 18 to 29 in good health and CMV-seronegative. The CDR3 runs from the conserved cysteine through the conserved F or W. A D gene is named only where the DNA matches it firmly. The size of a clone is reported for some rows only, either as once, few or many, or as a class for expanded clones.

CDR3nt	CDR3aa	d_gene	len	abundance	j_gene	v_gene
TGTGCCAGCATTCTCGCAATGGGGGGGAGGGATGAAAAACTGTTTTTT	CASILAMGGRDEKLFF	.	16	few	TRBJ1-4	TRBV2
TGTGCCAGCAGCTTACCTACCAACTATGGCTACACCTTC	CASSLPTNYGYTF	.	13	.	TRBJ1-2	TRBV7-8
TGTGCCAGCAGCGCGGGACAGCGCTTCACTGGCTACACCTTC	CASSAGQRFTGYTF	TRBD1	14	.	TRBJ1-2	TRBV2
TGTGCCAGTAGTATAAATGAGGGGGGGCTTCACGAGCAGTACTTC	CASSINEGGLHEQYF	.	15	.	TRBJ2-7	TRBV19
TGTGCCAGCAGTTTTGAGGGGGCAAGCTACGAGCAGTACTTC	CASSFEGASYEQYF	TRBD1	14	few	TRBJ2-7	TRBV6-6
TGTGCCAGCAGCTCCGAGGCACCTGGGAGGACAGATACGCAGTATTTT	CASSSEAPGRTDTQYF	.	16	once	TRBJ2-3	TRBV5-8
TGCGCCAGCAGCCAAGACCAGGGACAAACCTACGAGCAGTACTTC	CASSQDQGQTYEQYF	.	15	once	TRBJ2-7	TRBV4-1
TGCGCCAGCAGTGAGACGGCGGGGGGGTTTTTGGATACGCAGTATTTT	CASSETAGGFLDTQYF	TRBD2	16	.	TRBJ2-3	TRBV10-1
TGTGCCAGCAGCGTGACAGGGGCGACCTACAATGAGCAGTTCTTC	CASSVTGATYNEQFF	TRBD1	15	.	TRBJ2-1	TRBV13
TGTGCCAGCAGCTTATTCCGAGGCAGGGCTAACTTC	CASSLFRGRANF	.	12	.	TRBJ2-5	TRBV7-2
TGCGCCAGCAGCTTGGGCCAGGGGTATGGGGCCTACGAGCAGTACTTC	CASSLGQGYGAYEQYF	.	16	.	TRBJ2-7	TRBV5-1
TGTGCCAGTAGTATGTATGACACCGGGGAGCTGTTTTTT	CASSMYDTGELFF	.	13	once	TRBJ2-2	TRBV19
TGTGCCAGCAGTGAAGCTCACAGGACCGGGGAGCTGTTTTTT	CASSEAHRTGELFF	.	14	.	TRBJ2-2	TRBV2
TGTGCCAGCAGCGTAGGCTTGGGGGGGAGGAAAACCTACAATGAGCAGTTCTTC	CASSVGLGGRKTYNEQFF	TRBD2	18	.	TRBJ2-1	TRBV9
TGTGCCAGCAGTGAAGTGAACCCCTACGAGCAGTACTTC	CASSEVNPYEQYF	.	13	.	TRBJ2-7	TRBV6-1
TGTGCCAGCAGCTTAGATCTAGGTCGGGAGCAGTTCTTC	CASSLDLGREQFF	.	13	.	TRBJ2-1	TRBV7-2
TGTGCCAGCTCATCCAATTCCGGGACAGGGGTTGCAGATACGCAGTATTTT	CASSSNSGTGVADTQYF	TRBD1	17	.	TRBJ2-3	TRBV18
TGTGCCAGCAGTTACTCGAATGCAGTCGGGAAGCAGTACTTC	CASSYSNAVGKQYF	.	14	.	TRBJ2-7	TRBV6-5
TGTGCCAGCAGCCCACGGGGGGCGTTATTCAATGAGCAGTTCTTC	CASSPRGALFNEQFF	.	15	many	TRBJ2-1	TRBV14
TGTGCCAGCAGCAAGGAAGGACAGGGACAATCTGGAAACACCATATATTTT	CASSKEGQGQSGNTIYF	.	17	.	TRBJ1-3	TRBV21-1
TGTGCCAGCAGTGAAGCGGGGCCAGGTAACTATGGCTACACCTTC	CASSEAGPGNYGYTF	.	15	.	TRBJ1-2	TRBV6-1
TGTGCCAGTAGTATAGGCGGCTACCGAGATACGCAGTATTTT	CASSIGGYRDTQYF	.	14	.	TRBJ2-3	TRBV19
TGTGCCAGCAGTTTGATCCAGGGGGCGGGCGGCTACACCTTC	CASSLIQGAGGYTF	TRBD1	14	.	TRBJ1-2	TRBV28
TGTGCCAGTAGTATAGGGACAGGGCACTCCTACGAGCAGTACTTC	CASSIGTGHSYEQYF	TRBD1	15	.	TRBJ2-7	TRBV19
TGTGCCAGCAGCTTAGAACCGGGGAGTACAGATACGCAGTATTTT	CASSLEPGSTDTQYF	.	15	.	TRBJ2-3	TRBV7-9
TGTGCCAGCAGCTTAGGACAGTTTAAACGCGAGCAGTACTTC	CASSLGQFKREQYF	.	14	.	TRBJ2-7	TRBV7-2
TGTGCCAGCAGAATCGACAGGGGAAGGAATTCACCCCTCCACTTT	CASRIDRGRNSPLHF	TRBD1	15	.	TRBJ1-6	TRBV2
TGTGCCAGCAGCGCCTCACTAGGGCGGAACACTGAAGCTTTCTTT	CASSASLGRNTEAFF	.	15	.	TRBJ1-1	TRBV9
TGTGCCAGCAGCAGGACTAGCGGCCGCACAGATACGCAGTATTTT	CASSRTSGRTDTQYF	TRBD2	15	.	TRBJ2-3	TRBV2
TGTGCCAGCACCCCACGACTAGCGGGAGCTGGTGAGCAGTTCTTC	CASTPRLAGAGEQFF	TRBD2	15	.	TRBJ2-1	TRBV28
TGTGCCAGCAGTGGACAGGGGTACTATGGCTACACCTTC	CASSGQGYYGYTF	TRBD1	13	.	TRBJ1-2	TRBV27
TGTGCCAGCAGTTTAGACAGATACAATGAGCAGTTCTTC	CASSLDRYNEQFF	.	13	.	TRBJ2-1	TRBV27
TGTGCCAGCAGCTTTAAACGGGGGGCCTCTCGGTCCTACGAGCAGTACTTC	CASSFKRGASRSYEQYF	.	17	.	TRBJ2-7	TRBV13
TGCGCCAGCAGCCAAGATAGGATCGTAGGGGGCATCTACGAGCAGTACTTC	CASSQDRIVGGIYEQYF	TRBD1	17	.	TRBJ2-7	TRBV4-1
TGTGCCTGTACCCAAAGCGGGATCGGGCCCTACGAGCAGTACTTC	CACTQSGIGPYEQYF	TRBD2	15	.	TRBJ2-7	TRBV30
TGTGCCGGAGGGACAGGAACTGGAAACACCATATATTTT	CAGGTGTGNTIYF	TRBD1	13	once	TRBJ1-3	TRBV30
TGCAGCGTTGTGGGTAGCGGGAGCGCAGATACGCAGTATTTT	CSVVGSGSADTQYF	TRBD2	14	.	TRBJ2-3	TRBV29-1
TGTGCCAGCAGGTCCGACAGGGAGAATGAAGCTTTCTTT	CASRSDRENEAFF	TRBD1	13	.	TRBJ1-1	TRBV6-5
TGTGCCACCCGCGGGATGACCTACGAGCAGTACTTC	CATRGMTYEQYF	.	12	.	TRBJ2-7	TRBV19
TGCGCCAGCAGTGTGGGCAGGGGGCCCTACGAGCAGTACTTC	CASSVGRGPYEQYF	TRBD1	14	once	TRBJ2-7	TRBV10-2
TGTGCCAGCAGCTCTCTGCTCAGGGACGAGCAGTACTTC	CASSSLLRDEQYF	.	13	.	TRBJ2-7	TRBV5-6
TGTGCCAGCAGTGCCAGTGTGACTGAAGCTTTCTTT	CASSASVTEAFF	.	12	few	TRBJ1-1	TRBV2
TGTGCCAGCAGTTACGGCGGGACAGGGTCGTCTGGCTACACCTTC	CASSYGGTGSSGYTF	TRBD1	15	.	TRBJ1-2	TRBV6-5
TGCGCCAGCAGCCCGGGACAGGGGAGCAATCAGCCCCAGCATTTT	CASSPGQGSNQPQHF	TRBD1	15	.	TRBJ1-5	TRBV5-1
TGTGCCAGCAGCTTGAAGAGTAGGAGGAACACTGAAGCTTTCTTT	CASSLKSRRNTEAFF	.	15	.	TRBJ1-1	TRBV5-8
TGTGCCAGCAGTGTGCCAGGGGGCCTAAACACCATATATTTT	CASSVPGGLNTIYF	TRBD1	14	.	TRBJ1-3	TRBV2
TGTGCCAGTAGTCGCACCGGGACAGATTATGGCTACACCTTC	CASSRTGTDYGYTF	TRBD1	14	.	TRBJ1-2	TRBV19
TGTGCCAGTAGTATAGACACTCTTCAGGGGGTCGGCAAAAACATTCAGTACTTC	CASSIDTLQGVGKNIQYF	TRBD1	18	.	TRBJ2-4	TRBV19
TGTGCCAGCAGCTTGATTACTAGCGGGAGAAGCGAGCAGTACTTC	CASSLITSGRSEQYF	TRBD2	15	.	TRBJ2-7	TRBV5-4
TGTGCCAGCAGCCCCGCGGACAGGGACAACACTGAAGCTTTCTTT	CASSPADRDNTEAFF	TRBD1	15	once	TRBJ1-1	TRBV4-2
TGTGCCAGCAGCGTCGGGTTTAGCGGGAGACGGAATGAGCAGTTCTTC	CASSVGFSGRRNEQFF	TRBD2	16	.	TRBJ2-1	TRBV2
TGCGCCAGCAGCCAGCTAGCGGGGGGAAGCACAGATACGCAGTATTTT	CASSQLAGGSTDTQYF	TRBD2	16	.	TRBJ2-3	TRBV4-1
TGTGCCAGCAGCCGTGGAATGGCGGAGTTCTCCTACGAGCAGTACTTC	CASSRGMAEFSYEQYF	.	16	.	TRBJ2-7	TRBV14
TGTGCCAGCAGTTTACCCGGGGGGGACAGAGACAACACCGGGGAGCTGTTTTTT	CASSLPGGDRDNTGELFF	.	18	.	TRBJ2-2	TRBV28
TGTGCCAGTAGTCCCTATAGCGGGGGGGGCGAGGAGACCCAGTACTTC	CASSPYSGGGEETQYF	TRBD2	16	.	TRBJ2-5	TRBV19